A single sample gave rise to the 7 T cell receptor beta chains below, sequenced in a study of Ad26.COV2.S vaccination and SARS-CoV-2 variants. Assay: immunoSEQ multiplex PCR; the TCRdb copy retains only in-frame clones and omits some. In the table there are about 420,000 clones, roughly 90% of which are singletons. Regarding treatment: approximately 18 received Ad26.COV2.S at low or high dose, single or two shots; a few received placebo; per-sample allocation not given. The samples were gathered on day 63 after the first injection of vaccine or placebo. The sequences come from peripheral blood, collected in a trial of Ad26.COV2.S vaccine versus placebo. The receptors stem from a person aged 18-60 years who received the Ad26.COV2.S COVID-19 vaccine or a placebo.

The chain joins TRBV28 to TRBJ2-1; a weak D match, TRBD2 (6 bases). V lost 5 bases and J lost 8, with 19 bases in between. The CDR3 runs 15 residues. Germline V lookup: CDR1 MDHEN, CDR2 SYDVKM. CDR3 region: CASSPNLAWGDEQFF. As DNA, the CDR3 is TGTGCCAGCAGTCCCAATCTAGCGTGGGGCGATGAGCAGTTCTTC.

The chain uses TRBV7-2 and TRBJ2-1; no definite D call. Germline V gives CDR1 SGHTA, CDR2 FQGNSA. V was clipped by 2 bases and J by 1 base, with 6 bases between them. This CDR3 contains 14 residues. CDR3 in DNA: TGTGCCAGCAGCTTAAGAGGTTCCTACAATGAGCAGTTCTTC. It codes for CASSLRGSYNEQFF.

The chain joins TRBV6-5 to TRBJ2-5; tentatively, D is TRBD1 or TRBD2 (5 bases each). The germline CDR1 and CDR2 sequences are MNHEY and SVGAGI. This CDR3 has 14 residues. Trimming removed 6 bases at V and 2 bases at J, with 13 bases between. The CDR3 protein is CASSPGRRQETQYF. The CDR3 DNA sequence: TGTGCCAGCAGCCCGGGACGGAGACAAGAGACCCAGTACTTC.

The rearrangement uses TRBV19 and TRBJ1-2, with D unclear. Trimming stripped 9 bases from V and 7 bases from J, with 15 bases between. In germline, CDR1 is LNHDA, CDR2 SQIVND (reference sequence). The CDR3 totals 12 residues. Here the CDR3 reads CASHPGPIGYTF. DNA for the CDR3: TGTGCCAGCCATCCGGGCCCCATTGGCTACACCTTC.

With respect to this clone: Other DNA sequences within the sample encode an identical CDR3. The rearrangement uses TRBV5-4 and TRBJ2-1, with TRBD1 matching over 7 bases. The CDR3 runs to 13 residues. Germline V gene data show CDR1 as SGHNT and CDR2 as YYREEE (reference sequence). With V trimmed by 0 bases and J by 6 bases, 0 bases remained unmatched. The CDR3 is CASSLAGGNEQFF. The DNA of the CDR3 is TGTGCCAGCAGCTTGGCAGGGGGCAATGAGCAGTTCTTC.

The V gene is TRBV9, the J gene TRBJ2-3; D not certain. The CDR3 sequence is 15 residues long. The V gene lost 0 bases and the J gene lost 2 bases, with 10 bases spanning the gap. Germline V gives CDR1 SGDLS, CDR2 YYNGEE. This CDR3 is CASSVDNSLTDTQYF. The CDR3 DNA follows: TGTGCCAGCAGCGTAGATAACTCCCTCACAGATACGCAGTATTTT.

The rearrangement joins TRBV20-1 to TRBJ1-5; tentatively, D is TRBD1 (5 bases). Germline assignment: CDR1 DFQATT and CDR2 SNEGSKA (reference sequence). The CDR3 has 16 amino acids. V gave up 3 bases and J gave up 0 bases, with 15 bases separating them. CDR3 coding DNA: TGCAGTGCTAGTCGCGGGACGCGGGTTAGCAATCAGCCCCAGCATTTT. Its protein is CSASRGTRVSNQPQHF.